The next 23 T cell receptor beta chains were all read from a single sample in a study of cytomegalovirus exposure and HLA in healthy donors. Primers included in the PCR were 60 Vbeta and 13 Jbeta primers. TCRdb's table, derived via immunoSEQ multiplex PCR, lists solely in-frame clones and lacks some. The table records 130,000 or so clones, around 90% of them present only once. The specimen was PBMCs. These TCRs come from a woman aged 40 to 50 in good health and CMV-seronegative.

The chain uses TRBV27 and TRBJ2-1; 8 bases map to TRBD2. The CDR3 has 21 residues. CDR1 and CDR2 from the germline V gene are MNHEY and SMNVEV (reference sequence). V lost 2 bases, J lost 8 bases, and 26 bases stayed unmatched. The CDR3 nucleotides read TGTGCCAGCAGTTTAGAGGTGCGGGGGGCGGAGGTGGGAAACTGGTGGGATGAGCAGTTCTTC. This translates into CASSLEVRGAEVGNWWDEQFF.

J is TRBJ1-5 and V is TRBV5-5; tentative D call: TRBD1 (6 bases). Germline V lookup: CDR1 SGHKS, CDR2 YYEKEE (reference sequence). This CDR3 comprises 13 residues. The V end lost 2 bases, the J end lost 5 bases, and 8 bases lay between the germline ends. CDR3 region: CASSLSGDQPQHF. The DNA for the CDR3 is TGTGCCAGCAGCTTATCAGGGGATCAGCCCCAGCATTTT.

The chain is built from TRBV11-3 and TRBJ2-3; 7 positions match TRBD1. The CDR3 runs to 17 residues. V was clipped by 5 bases and J by 0 bases; unmatched bases: 11. Germline-derived CDR1 and CDR2 are SGHNT and YENEEA. DNA for the CDR3: TGTGCCAGCAGCCCGGGACAGCTCCACTCTAGCACAGATACGCAGTATTTT. It is translated as CASSPGQLHSSTDTQYF.

This chain joins TRBV5-5 and TRBJ1-1, with 7 bases identical to TRBD1. Germline V gene lookup returns CDR1 SGHKS and CDR2 YYEKEE (reference sequence). The CDR3 runs to 17 residues. V shed 4 bases, J shed 1 base, and the junction held 13 bases outside the gene matches. The CDR3 loop reads CASSPRGIPGGNTEAFF. The CDR3 DNA reads as TGTGCCAGCAGCCCAAGAGGTATTCCAGGGGGGAACACTGAAGCTTTCTTT.

The chain links TRBV5-1 to TRBJ1-1; a weak D match, TRBD1 (6 bases). The CDR3 runs to 14 residues. V was shortened by 5 bases and J by 2 bases, with 13 bases between the two germline ends. Germline loops: CDR1 SGHRS, CDR2 YFSETQ. The DNA for the CDR3 is TGCGCCAGCAGGGACCAGGGGATTAACACTGAAGCTTTCTTT. It translates to CASRDQGINTEAFF.

The genes are TRBV6-4 and TRBJ1-1; no clear D gene. Germline V gene lookup returns CDR1 MRHNA and CDR2 SNTAGT. V was clipped by 0 bases and J by 1 base, with 6 bases between them. The CDR3 is made up of 14 amino acids. CDR3 residues: CASSDSTSNTEAFF. CDR3 DNA: TGTGCCAGCAGTGACTCTACTTCGAACACTGAAGCTTTCTTT.

V is TRBV11-3 and J is TRBJ2-1, with 8 bases that match TRBD2. This CDR3 is built from 16 residues. After removal of 3 bases from V and 0 bases from J, the junction contained 4 bases not matched to a gene. Germline V gene lookup returns CDR1 SGHNT and CDR2 YENEEA. DNA of the CDR3: TGTGCCAGCAGCTTGGGCGGGGGGAGCTCCTACAATGAGCAGTTCTTC. Translating it yields CASSLGGGSSYNEQFF.

This chain connects TRBV28 to TRBJ1-2; D gene ambiguous. Looked up from germline, CDR1 is MDHEN and CDR2 is SYDVKM. This CDR3 contains 12 residues. V lost 9 bases to trimming and J lost 2 bases, with 10 bases between them. This chain's CDR3 is CASTTANYGYTF. CDR3 sequence (DNA): TGTGCCAGTACAACAGCAAACTATGGCTACACCTTC.

The J gene is TRBJ2-2, the V gene TRBV2, with 10 bases that match TRBD2. The CDR3 loop spans 17 amino acids. Losses at the gene ends were 7 bases for V and 4 bases for J; bases not matched to a gene: 12. Germline V gene lookup returns CDR1 SNHLY and CDR2 FYNNEI. Written as DNA, the CDR3 is TGTGCCAGCATGACTAGCGGGCTTTCCACGGGCACCGGGGAGCTGTTTTTT. Translating it yields CASMTSGLSTGTGELFF.

The V call is TRBV29-1, the J call TRBJ2-7, with 9 bases lining up with TRBD1. With V trimmed by 3 bases and J by 5 bases, 5 bases remained unmatched. The CDR3 has 13 residues. The germline V gene encodes CDR1 SQVTM and CDR2 ANQGSEA. The CDR3 coding sequence is TGCAGCGTTGAGTCGGACAGGGGCAACGAGCAGTACTTC. This encodes CSVESDRGNEQYF.

CDR3 DNA: TGTGCCAGCAGAGATACAGTGAGGGGGTTCCGTTCCTACAATGAGCAGTTCTTC. Amino acid sequence: CASRDTVRGFRSYNEQFF. V is TRBV11-3 and J is TRBJ2-1; the D gene is possibly TRBD1 (6 bases). Germline CDR1 reads SGHNT; CDR2 reads YENEEA. This CDR3 contains 18 residues. The V end was cut by 6 bases, the J end by 1 base, with 22 bases between.

The chain's CDR3 is CASSLDRLAGDMGFF. In nucleotides, the CDR3 is TGTGCCAGCAGCTTAGATCGACTAGCGGGAGACATGGGGTTCTTC. The chain has TRBV7-2 and TRBJ2-1, with 12 bases aligning to TRBD2. This CDR3 is 15 amino acids long. Losses at the gene ends were 1 base for V and 15 bases for J; bases not matched to a gene: 10. Looked up from germline, CDR1 is SGHTA and CDR2 is FQGNSA.

This chain links TRBV10-3 with TRBJ2-3; the match to TRBD2 covers 7 bases. Germline loops: CDR1 ENHRY, CDR2 SYGVKD. Germline trimming cut 0 bases from V and 4 bases from J; bases unmatched to any gene: 7. This CDR3 contains 16 residues. CDR3 nucleotides: TGTGCCATCAGTGAGTCGGCGAGCGGGACGGCAGATACGCAGTATTTT. Residues: CAISESASGTADTQYF.

This chain joins TRBV10-3 and TRBJ1-5; no reliable D call. CDR1 and CDR2 from the germline V gene are ENHRY and SYGVKD. The CDR3 has 15 amino acids. Trimming took off 4 bases at V and 3 bases at J, with 13 bases between the two ends. The CDR3 sequence: CAISVQNRFNQPQHF. In DNA, the CDR3 is TGTGCCATCAGTGTACAGAATCGGTTCAATCAGCCCCAGCATTTT.

The gene calls are TRBV6-5 and TRBJ2-7, with D hard to call. Trimming cost V 7 bases and J 6 bases, with 19 bases left between them. Germline V lookup: CDR1 MNHEY, CDR2 SVGAGI. The CDR3 runs 14 residues. DNA for the CDR3: TGTGCCAGCAACGATCAGGCCGAAGCTGCCGAGCAGTACTTC. Protein: CASNDQAEAAEQYF.

The V gene is TRBV9, the J gene TRBJ1-1, with TRBD1 matching over 7 bases. With 7 bases clipped from V and 1 base from J, the junction kept 4 bases outside the gene matches. Germline CDR1 SGDLS, CDR2 YYNGEE. This CDR3 region has 13 residues. The CDR3 nucleotides read TGTGCCAGCTCTAGGGGGCAGAACACTGAAGCTTTCTTT. It specifies CASSRGQNTEAFF. Looking up the rest from reference TRBV9 and TRBJ1-1 gives the full variable domain: DSGVTQTPKHLITATGQRVTLRCSPRSGDLSVYWYQQSLDQGLQFLIQYYNGEERAKGNILERFSAQQFPDLHSELNLSSLELGDSALYFCASSRGQNTEAFFGQGTRLTVV.

V and J are TRBV7-2 and TRBJ2-7; 8 bases are shared with TRBD2. The CDR3 is 14 residues long. The germline V gene has CDR1 SGHTA and CDR2 FQGNSA. The junction had 1 base not matched to a gene; V was cut back by 3 bases and J by 0 bases. The CDR3 nucleotides read TGTGCCAGCAGCTTCACTAGCGGCTCCTACGAGCAGTACTTC. The encoded protein is CASSFTSGSYEQYF.

CDR3 nucleotides: TGCGCCAGCAGCTTGGCAGTCAGGACCCTACTAGCGGGAGGGGGTGAGCAGTTCTTC. It yields the protein CASSLAVRTLLAGGGEQFF. This chain links TRBV5-1 with TRBJ2-1; 13 nucleotides align to TRBD2. CDR3 length: 19 amino acids. The germline V gene has CDR1 SGHRS and CDR2 YFSETQ. Trimming at V came to 0 bases and at J to 9 bases, leaving 15 bases not matched to a gene.

This clone was observed a few times. The rearrangement links TRBV30 to TRBJ1-2, with D perhaps TRBD1 (6 bases). There are 12 residues in the CDR3. Germline V CDR1 and CDR2: GTSNPN, SVGIG (reference sequence). With 3 bases removed from V and 7 bases from J, the gap between germline ends came to 12 bases. This CDR3 is CAWSLQGSGYTF. For the CDR3, the DNA is TGTGCCTGGAGCCTACAGGGAAGTGGCTACACCTTC.

The genes are TRBV10-3 and TRBJ2-1, with D unclear. Germline loops: CDR1 ENHRY, CDR2 SYGVKD. This CDR3 comprises 12 residues. Trimming cost V 0 bases and J 7 bases, with 4 bases left between them. The CDR3 protein is CAISESTNEQFF. As DNA, the CDR3 is TGTGCCATCAGTGAGTCGACTAATGAGCAGTTCTTC.

V is TRBV11-2 and J is TRBJ1-1; D ambiguous. The germline V and J ends were trimmed by 1 base and 8 bases, with 8 bases remaining between them. Germline CDR1 is SGHAT and CDR2 is FQNNGV. This CDR3 is built from 12 residues. The DNA of the CDR3 is TGTGCCAGCAGCTTAGTTGGGCACGAAGCTTTCTTT. This sequence encodes CASSLVGHEAFF.

The chain employs TRBV5-8 and TRBJ2-4; D might be TRBD1 (5 bases). There are 13 residues in the CDR3. Germline assignment: CDR1 SGHTS and CDR2 YDEGEE. Trimming removed 0 bases from V and 5 bases from J, with 6 bases in between. The CDR3 reads CASSLVGQNIQYF. CDR3 bases: TGTGCCAGCAGCTTGGTGGGGCAAAACATTCAGTACTTC.

The chain recombines TRBV5-4 with TRBJ2-7, with 7 bases that match TRBD2. The CDR3 has 16 residues. CDR1 is SGHNT, CDR2 YYREEE, per germline (reference sequence). Trimming took 0 bases from V and 2 from J; bases not matched to a gene: 8. The CDR3 sequence is CASSLAGIAGPYEQYF. The CDR3 nucleotides read TGTGCCAGCAGCTTGGCCGGGATAGCGGGCCCCTACGAGCAGTACTTC.